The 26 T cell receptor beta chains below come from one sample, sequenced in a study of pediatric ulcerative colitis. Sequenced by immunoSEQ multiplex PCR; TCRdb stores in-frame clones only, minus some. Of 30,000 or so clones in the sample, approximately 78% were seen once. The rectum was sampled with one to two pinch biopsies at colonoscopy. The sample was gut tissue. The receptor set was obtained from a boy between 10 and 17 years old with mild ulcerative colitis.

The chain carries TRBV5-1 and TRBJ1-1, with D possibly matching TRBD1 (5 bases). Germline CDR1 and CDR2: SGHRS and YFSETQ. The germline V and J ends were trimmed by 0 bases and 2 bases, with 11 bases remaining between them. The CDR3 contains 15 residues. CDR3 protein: CASSLEGTPNTEAFF. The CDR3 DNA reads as TGCGCCAGCAGCTTGGAAGGGACTCCAAACACTGAAGCTTTCTTT.

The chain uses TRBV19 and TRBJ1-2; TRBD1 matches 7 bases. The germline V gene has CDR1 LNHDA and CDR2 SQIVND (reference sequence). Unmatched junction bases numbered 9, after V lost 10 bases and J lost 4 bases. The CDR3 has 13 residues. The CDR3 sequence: CATKKGGGYGYTF. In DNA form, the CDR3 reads TGTGCCACCAAGAAAGGGGGCGGCTATGGCTACACCTTC. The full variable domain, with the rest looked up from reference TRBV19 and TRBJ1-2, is DGGITQSPKYLFRKEGQNVTLSCEQNLNHDAMYWYRQDPGQGLRLIYYSQIVNDFQKGDIAEGYSVSREKKESFPLTVTSAQKNPTAFYLCATKKGGGYGYTFGSGTRLTVV.

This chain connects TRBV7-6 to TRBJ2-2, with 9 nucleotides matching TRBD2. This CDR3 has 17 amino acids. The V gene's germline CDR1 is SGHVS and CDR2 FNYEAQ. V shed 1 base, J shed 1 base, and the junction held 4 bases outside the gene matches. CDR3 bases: TGTGCCAGCAGCTTAGATATTAGCGGGGGGAACACCGGGGAGCTGTTTTTT. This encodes CASSLDISGGNTGELFF.

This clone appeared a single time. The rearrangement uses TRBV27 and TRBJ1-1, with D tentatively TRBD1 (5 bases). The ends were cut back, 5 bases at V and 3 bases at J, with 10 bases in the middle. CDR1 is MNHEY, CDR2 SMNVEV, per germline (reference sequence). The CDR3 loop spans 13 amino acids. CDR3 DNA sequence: TGTGCCAGCAGTGGGGGTCTGTACACTGAAGCTTTCTTT. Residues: CASSGGLYTEAFF.

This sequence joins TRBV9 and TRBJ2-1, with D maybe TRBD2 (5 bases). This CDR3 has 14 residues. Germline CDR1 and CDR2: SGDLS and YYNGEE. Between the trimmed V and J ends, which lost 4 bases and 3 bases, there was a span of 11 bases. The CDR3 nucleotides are TGTGCCAGCAGCTTTGGACTTAACTACAATGAGCAGTTCTTC. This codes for CASSFGLNYNEQFF.

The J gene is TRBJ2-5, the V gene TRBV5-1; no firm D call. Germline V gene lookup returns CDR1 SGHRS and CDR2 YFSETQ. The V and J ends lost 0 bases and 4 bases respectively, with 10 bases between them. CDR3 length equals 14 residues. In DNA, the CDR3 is TGCGCCAGCAGCTTGGACCCCTTAGGAGAGACCCAGTACTTC. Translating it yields CASSLDPLGETQYF.

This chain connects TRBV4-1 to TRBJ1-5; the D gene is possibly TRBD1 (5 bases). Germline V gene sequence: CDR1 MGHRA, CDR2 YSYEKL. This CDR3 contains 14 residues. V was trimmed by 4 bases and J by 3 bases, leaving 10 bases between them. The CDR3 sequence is CASSPQGLNQPQHF. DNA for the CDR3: TGCGCCAGCAGCCCTCAGGGACTCAATCAGCCCCAGCATTTT.

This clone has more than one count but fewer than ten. For the CDR3, the DNA is TGTGCCAGCAGCCCCGGACGGTTGAACACTGAAGCTTTCTTT. Its protein product is CASSPGRLNTEAFF. The chain links TRBV9 to TRBJ1-1; D ambiguous. From germline, CDR1 is SGDLS and CDR2 YYNGEE. The CDR3 spans 14 residues. Trimming removed 4 bases from V and 0 bases from J, with 10 bases in between.

The CDR3 DNA reads TGTGCCACCAGCAGAGGTACTAGCGGGGCCACAGATACGCAGTATTTT. Translation: CATSRGTSGATDTQYF. The V and J genes are TRBV15 and TRBJ2-3; 10 positions match TRBD2. The germline CDR1 and CDR2 sequences are LNHNV and YYDKDF (reference sequence). Trimming removed 1 base from V and 2 bases from J; junction bases left unmatched: 3. The CDR3 consists of 16 residues.

Written as DNA, the CDR3 is TGTGCTAGTGGCTCCCCGACAGGGGTTCTCCTCTCTGGGGCCAACGTCCTGACTTTC. This codes for CASGSPTGVLLSGANVLTF. The chain is built from TRBV12-5 and TRBJ2-6; TRBD1 aligns across 8 bases. Unmatched junction bases numbered 13, after V lost 6 bases and J lost 0 bases. This CDR3 spans 19 amino acids. Germline V gives CDR1 LGHNT, CDR2 FRNRAP.

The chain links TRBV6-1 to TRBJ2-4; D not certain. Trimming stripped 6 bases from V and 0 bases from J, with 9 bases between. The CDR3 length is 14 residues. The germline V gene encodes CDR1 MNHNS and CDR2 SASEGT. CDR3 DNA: TGTGCCAGCAGGGAGCTTCTAGCCAAAAACATTCAGTACTTC. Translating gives CASRELLAKNIQYF.

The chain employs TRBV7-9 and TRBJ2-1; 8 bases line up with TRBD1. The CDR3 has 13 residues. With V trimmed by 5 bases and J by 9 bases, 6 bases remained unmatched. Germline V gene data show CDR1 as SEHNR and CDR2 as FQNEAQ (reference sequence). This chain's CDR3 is CASSVTRGPEQFF. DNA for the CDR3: TGTGCCAGCAGCGTGACCAGGGGGCCTGAGCAGTTCTTC.

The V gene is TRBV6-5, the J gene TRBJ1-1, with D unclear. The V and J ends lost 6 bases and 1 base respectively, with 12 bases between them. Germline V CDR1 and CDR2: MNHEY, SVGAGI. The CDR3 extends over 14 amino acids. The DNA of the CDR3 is TGTGCCAGCAGCTTACTCAACTCGAACACTGAAGCTTTCTTT. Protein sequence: CASSLLNSNTEAFF.

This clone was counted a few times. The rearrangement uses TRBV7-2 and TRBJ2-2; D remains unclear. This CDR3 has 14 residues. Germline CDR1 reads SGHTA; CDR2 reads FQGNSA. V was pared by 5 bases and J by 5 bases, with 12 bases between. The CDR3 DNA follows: TGTGCCAGCAGCCTTCGGGTAGCAACCGGGGAGCTGTTTTTT. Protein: CASSLRVATGELFF.

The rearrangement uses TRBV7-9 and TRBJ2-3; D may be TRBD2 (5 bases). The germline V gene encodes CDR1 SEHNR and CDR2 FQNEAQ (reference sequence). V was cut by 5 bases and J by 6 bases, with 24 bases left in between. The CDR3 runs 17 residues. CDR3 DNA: TGTGCCAGCAGCACCCCCCGTTACGGGGTGTCGGTGGATACGCAGTATTTT. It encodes CASSTPRYGVSVDTQYF.

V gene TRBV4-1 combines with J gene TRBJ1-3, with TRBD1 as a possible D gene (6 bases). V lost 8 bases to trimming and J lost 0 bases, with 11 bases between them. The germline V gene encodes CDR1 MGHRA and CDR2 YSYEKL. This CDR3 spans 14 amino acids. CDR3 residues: CASRRDNSGNTIYF. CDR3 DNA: TGCGCCAGCCGCAGGGACAACTCTGGAAACACCATATATTTT.

The CDR3 region is CASSDTRGYF. Written as DNA, the CDR3 is TGTGCCAGCAGTGATACCAGGGGGTACTTC. The chain has TRBV6-1 and TRBJ2-7; D perhaps matches TRBD1 (6 bases). V was cut by 3 bases and J by 12 bases, with 9 bases left in between. The CDR3 contains 10 residues. Looked up from germline, CDR1 is MNHNS and CDR2 is SASEGT.

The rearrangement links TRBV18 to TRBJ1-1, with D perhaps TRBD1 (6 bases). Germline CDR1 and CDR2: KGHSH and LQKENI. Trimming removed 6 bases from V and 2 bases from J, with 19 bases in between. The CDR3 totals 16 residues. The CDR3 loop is CASSEGEVSLNTEAFF. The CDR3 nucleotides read TGTGCCAGCTCCGAGGGGGAAGTTTCCCTAAACACTGAAGCTTTCTTT.

CDR3: CASSPNADYGYTF. CDR3 nucleotides: TGTGCCAGCTCACCCAACGCCGACTATGGCTACACCTTC. The chain combines TRBV18 with TRBJ1-2; D remains unclear. The CDR3 runs to 13 residues. The V end lost 3 bases, the J end lost 3 bases, and 8 bases lay between the germline ends. Germline V gene data show CDR1 as KGHSH and CDR2 as LQKENI.

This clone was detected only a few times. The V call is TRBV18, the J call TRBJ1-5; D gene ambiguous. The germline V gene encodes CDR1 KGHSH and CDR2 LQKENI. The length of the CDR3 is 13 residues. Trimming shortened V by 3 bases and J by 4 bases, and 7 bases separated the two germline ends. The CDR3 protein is CASSPISNQPQHF. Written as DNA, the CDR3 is TGTGCCAGCTCACCGATCTCTAATCAGCCCCAGCATTTT.

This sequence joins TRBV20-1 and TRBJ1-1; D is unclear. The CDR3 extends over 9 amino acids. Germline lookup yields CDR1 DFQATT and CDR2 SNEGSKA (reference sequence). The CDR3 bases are TGCAGCCTGGGGTTTGGAGCTTTCTTT. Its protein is CSLGFGAFF.

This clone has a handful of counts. The DNA of the CDR3 is TGCGCCAGCAGCCAGGGGGCTGCGAACACTGAAGCTTTCTTT. Translation gives CASSQGAANTEAFF. The J gene is TRBJ1-1, the V gene TRBV5-1; 8 bases are a match to TRBD1. V dropped 4 bases and J dropped 1; count of bases not matched to a gene: 3. The CDR3 runs 14 residues. Germline CDR1 and CDR2: SGHRS and YFSETQ.

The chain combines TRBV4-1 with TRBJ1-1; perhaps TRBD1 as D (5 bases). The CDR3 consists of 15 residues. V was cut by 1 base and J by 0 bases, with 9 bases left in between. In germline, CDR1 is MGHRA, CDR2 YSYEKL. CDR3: CASSQAPGVNTEAFF. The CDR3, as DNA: TGCGCCAGCAGCCAAGCCCCGGGGGTGAACACTGAAGCTTTCTTT.

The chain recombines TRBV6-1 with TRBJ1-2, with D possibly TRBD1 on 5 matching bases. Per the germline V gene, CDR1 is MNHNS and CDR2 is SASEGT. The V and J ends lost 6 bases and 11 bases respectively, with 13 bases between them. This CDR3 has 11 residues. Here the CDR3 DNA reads TGTGCCAGCAGCGACGGGGCCGCGTACACCTTC. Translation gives CASSDGAAYTF.

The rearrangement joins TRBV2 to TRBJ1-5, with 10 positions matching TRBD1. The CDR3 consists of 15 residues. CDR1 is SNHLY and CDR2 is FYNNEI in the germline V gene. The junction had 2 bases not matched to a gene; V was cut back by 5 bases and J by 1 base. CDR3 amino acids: CASSRDRGSNQPQHF. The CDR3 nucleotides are TGTGCCAGCAGTCGGGACAGGGGAAGCAATCAGCCCCAGCATTTT. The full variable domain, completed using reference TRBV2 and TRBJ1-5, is EPEVTQTPSHQVTQMGQEVILRCVPISNHLYFYWYRQILGQKVEFLVSFYNNEISEKSEIFDDQFSVERPDGSNFTLKIRSTKLEDSAMYFCASSRDRGSNQPQHFGDGTRLSIL.

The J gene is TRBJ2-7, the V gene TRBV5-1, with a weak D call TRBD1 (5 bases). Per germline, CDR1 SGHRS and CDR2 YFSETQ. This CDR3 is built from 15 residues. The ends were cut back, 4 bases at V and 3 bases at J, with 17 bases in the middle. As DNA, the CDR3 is TGCGCCAGCAGCCCAGGGTTCAACCAGGTCTACGAGCAGTACTTC. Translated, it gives CASSPGFNQVYEQYF.